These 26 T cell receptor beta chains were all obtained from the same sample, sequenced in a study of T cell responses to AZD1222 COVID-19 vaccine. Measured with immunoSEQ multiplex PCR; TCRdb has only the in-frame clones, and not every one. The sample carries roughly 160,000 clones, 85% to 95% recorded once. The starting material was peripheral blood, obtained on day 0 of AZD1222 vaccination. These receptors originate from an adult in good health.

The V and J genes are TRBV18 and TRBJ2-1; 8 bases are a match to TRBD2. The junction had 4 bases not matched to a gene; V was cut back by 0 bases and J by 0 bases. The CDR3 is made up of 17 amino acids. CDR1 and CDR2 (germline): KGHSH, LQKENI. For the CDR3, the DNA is TGTGCCAGCTCACCACCGATCGGGGGGGTCTCCTACAATGAGCAGTTCTTC. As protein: CASSPPIGGVSYNEQFF.

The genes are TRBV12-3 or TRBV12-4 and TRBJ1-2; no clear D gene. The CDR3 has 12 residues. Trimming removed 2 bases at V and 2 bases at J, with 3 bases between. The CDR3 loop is CASSLQNYGYTF. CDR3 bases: TGTGCCAGCAGTTTACAGAACTATGGCTACACCTTC.

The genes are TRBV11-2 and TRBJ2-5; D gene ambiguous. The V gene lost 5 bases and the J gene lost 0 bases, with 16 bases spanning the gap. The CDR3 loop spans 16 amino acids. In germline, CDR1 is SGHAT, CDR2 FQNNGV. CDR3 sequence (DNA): TGTGCCAGCAGCATGAAGGGATTCTCGTACCAAGAGACCCAGTACTTC. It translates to CASSMKGFSYQETQYF.

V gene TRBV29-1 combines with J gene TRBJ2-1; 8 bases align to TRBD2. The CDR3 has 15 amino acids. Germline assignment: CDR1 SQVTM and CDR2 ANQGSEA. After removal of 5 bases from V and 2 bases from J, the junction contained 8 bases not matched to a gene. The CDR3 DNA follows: TGCAGCGTTTCCACACGACTAGCGACCTACAATGAGCAGTTCTTC. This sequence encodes CSVSTRLATYNEQFF.

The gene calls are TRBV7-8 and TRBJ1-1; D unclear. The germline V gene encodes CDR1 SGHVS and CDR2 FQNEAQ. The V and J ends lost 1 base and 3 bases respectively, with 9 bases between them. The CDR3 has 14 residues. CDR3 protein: CASSLVERYTEAFF. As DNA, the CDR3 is TGTGCCAGCAGCTTAGTAGAGAGATACACTGAAGCTTTCTTT.

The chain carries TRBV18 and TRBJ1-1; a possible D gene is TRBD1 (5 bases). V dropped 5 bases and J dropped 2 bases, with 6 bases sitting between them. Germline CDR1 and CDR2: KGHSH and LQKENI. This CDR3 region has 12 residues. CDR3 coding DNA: TGTGCCAGCTCAGGGGGTAACACTGAAGCTTTCTTT. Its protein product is CASSGGNTEAFF.

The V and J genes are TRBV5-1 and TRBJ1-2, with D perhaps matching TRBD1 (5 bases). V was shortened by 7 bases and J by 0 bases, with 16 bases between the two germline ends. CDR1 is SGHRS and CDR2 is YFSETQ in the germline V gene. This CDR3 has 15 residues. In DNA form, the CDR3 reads TGCGCCAGCTCCGCCGGGGGGTCCTCTAACTATGGCTACACCTTC. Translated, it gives CASSAGGSSNYGYTF. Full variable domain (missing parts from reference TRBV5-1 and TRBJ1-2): KAGVTQTPRYLIKTRGQQVTLSCSPISGHRSVSWYQQTPGQGLQFLFEYFSETQRNKGNFPGRFSGRQFSNSRSEMNVSTLELGDSALYLCASSAGGSSNYGYTFGSGTRLTVV.

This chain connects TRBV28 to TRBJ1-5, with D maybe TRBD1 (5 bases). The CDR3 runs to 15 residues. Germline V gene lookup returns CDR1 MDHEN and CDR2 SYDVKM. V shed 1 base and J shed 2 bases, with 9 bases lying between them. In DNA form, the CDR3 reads TGTGCCAGCAGTTTATTGGGGGAAGGCAATCAGCCCCAGCATTTT. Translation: CASSLLGEGNQPQHF.

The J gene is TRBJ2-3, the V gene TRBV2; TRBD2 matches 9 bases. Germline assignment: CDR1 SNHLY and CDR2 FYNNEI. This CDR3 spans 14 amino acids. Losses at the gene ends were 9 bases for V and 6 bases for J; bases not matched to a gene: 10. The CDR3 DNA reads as TGTGCCAGTGCGGGCGGGGGGGCTTCTGATACGCAGTATTTT. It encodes CASAGGGASDTQYF.

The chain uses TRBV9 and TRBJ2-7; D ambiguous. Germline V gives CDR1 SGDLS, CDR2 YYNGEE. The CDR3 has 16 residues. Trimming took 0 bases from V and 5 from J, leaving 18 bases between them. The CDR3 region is CASSVAPRGPGNEQYF. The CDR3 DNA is TGTGCCAGCAGCGTAGCTCCACGCGGCCCCGGAAACGAGCAGTACTTC.

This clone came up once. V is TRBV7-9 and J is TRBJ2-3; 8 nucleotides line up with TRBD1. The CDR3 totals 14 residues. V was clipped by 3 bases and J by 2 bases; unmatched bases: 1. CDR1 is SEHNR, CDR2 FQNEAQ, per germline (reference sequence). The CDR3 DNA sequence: TGTGCCAGCAGCTTGGGACAGGTCACAGATACGCAGTATTTT. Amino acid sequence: CASSLGQVTDTQYF.

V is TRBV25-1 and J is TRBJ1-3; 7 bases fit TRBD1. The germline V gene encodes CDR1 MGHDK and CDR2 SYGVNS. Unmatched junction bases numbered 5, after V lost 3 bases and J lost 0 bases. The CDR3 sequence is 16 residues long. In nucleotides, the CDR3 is TGTGCCAGCAGTGACAGTCGACAGGGCTCTGGAAACACCATATATTTT. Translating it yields CASSDSRQGSGNTIYF.

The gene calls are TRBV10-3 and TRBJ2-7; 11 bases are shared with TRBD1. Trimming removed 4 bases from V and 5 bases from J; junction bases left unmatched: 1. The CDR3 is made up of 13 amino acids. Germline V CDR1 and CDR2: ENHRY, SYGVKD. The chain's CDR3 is CAISGTGGDEQYF. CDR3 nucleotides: TGTGCCATCAGTGGGACAGGGGGCGACGAGCAGTACTTC.

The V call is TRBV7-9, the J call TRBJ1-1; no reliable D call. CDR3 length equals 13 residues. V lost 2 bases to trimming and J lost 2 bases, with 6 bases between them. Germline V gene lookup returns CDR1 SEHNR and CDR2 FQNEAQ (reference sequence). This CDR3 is CASSLIGNTEAFF. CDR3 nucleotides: TGTGCCAGCAGCTTAATCGGCAACACTGAAGCTTTCTTT.

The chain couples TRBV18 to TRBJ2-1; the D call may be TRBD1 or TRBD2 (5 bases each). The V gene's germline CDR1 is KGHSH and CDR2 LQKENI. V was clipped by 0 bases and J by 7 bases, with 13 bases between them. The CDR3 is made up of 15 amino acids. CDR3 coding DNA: TGTGCCAGCTCACCACCAGGGACCGGGATTAATGAGCAGTTCTTC. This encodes CASSPPGTGINEQFF.

CDR3 nucleotides: TGTGCCAGCTCACCTTCGTTTGTGGGGACACTCTCTGGAAACACCATATATTTT. Amino acid sequence: CASSPSFVGTLSGNTIYF. The chain couples TRBV18 to TRBJ1-3; tentative D call: TRBD1 (6 bases). CDR1 KGHSH and CDR2 LQKENI come from the germline V gene. The ends were cut back, 3 bases at V and 0 bases at J, with 18 bases in the middle. This CDR3 spans 18 amino acids.

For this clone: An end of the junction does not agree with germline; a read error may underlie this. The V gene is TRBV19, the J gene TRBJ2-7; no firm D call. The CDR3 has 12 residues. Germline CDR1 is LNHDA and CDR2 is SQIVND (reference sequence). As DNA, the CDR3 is TGTGCCAGTAGCGACGACACGCCGTCTCTGTTCTTC. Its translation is CASSDDTPSLFF.

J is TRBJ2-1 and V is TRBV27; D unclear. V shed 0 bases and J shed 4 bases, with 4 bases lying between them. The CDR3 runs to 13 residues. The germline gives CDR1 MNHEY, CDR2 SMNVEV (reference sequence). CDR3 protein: CASSLSTYNEQFF. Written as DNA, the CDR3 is TGTGCCAGCAGTTTATCTACTTACAATGAGCAGTTCTTC.

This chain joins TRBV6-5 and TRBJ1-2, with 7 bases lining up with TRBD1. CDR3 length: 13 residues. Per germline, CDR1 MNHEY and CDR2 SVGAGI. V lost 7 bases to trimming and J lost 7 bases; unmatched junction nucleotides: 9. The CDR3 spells CASKKTGIRGYTF. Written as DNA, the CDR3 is TGTGCCAGCAAAAAGACAGGGATCCGTGGCTACACCTTC.

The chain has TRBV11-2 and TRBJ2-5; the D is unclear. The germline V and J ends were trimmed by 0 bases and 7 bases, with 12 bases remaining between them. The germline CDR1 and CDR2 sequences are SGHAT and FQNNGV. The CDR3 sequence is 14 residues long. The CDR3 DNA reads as TGTGCCAGCAGCTTAGACCCCTCTACGGGGACCCAGTACTTC. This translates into CASSLDPSTGTQYF.

The CDR3 bases are TGTGCCAGTAGTATGGGGGACAGGGGGAACGGGGAGCTGTTTTTT. It is translated as CASSMGDRGNGELFF. The genes are TRBV19 and TRBJ2-2; TRBD1 matches 11 bases. This CDR3 contains 15 residues. V lost 3 bases and J lost 7; bases outside the gene matches: 4. Germline V gene sequence: CDR1 LNHDA, CDR2 SQIVND (reference sequence). Based on the CDR3 plus reference TRBV19 and TRBJ2-2, the full variable domain is DGGITQSPKYLFRKEGQNVTLSCEQNLNHDAMYWYRQDPGQGLRLIYYSQIVNDFQKGDIAEGYSVSREKKESFPLTVTSAQKNPTAFYLCASSMGDRGNGELFFGEGSRLTVL.

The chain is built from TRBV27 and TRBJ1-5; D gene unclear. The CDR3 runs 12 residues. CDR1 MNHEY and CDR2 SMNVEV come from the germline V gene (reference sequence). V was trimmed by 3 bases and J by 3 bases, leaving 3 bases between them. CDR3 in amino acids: CASSFLNQPQHF. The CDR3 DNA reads TGTGCCAGCAGTTTCCTCAATCAGCCCCAGCATTTT.

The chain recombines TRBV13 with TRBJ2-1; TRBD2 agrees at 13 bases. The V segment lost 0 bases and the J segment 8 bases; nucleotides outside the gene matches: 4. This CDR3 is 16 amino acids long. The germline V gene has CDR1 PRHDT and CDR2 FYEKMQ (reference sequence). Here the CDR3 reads CASSLGTSGGNHEQFF. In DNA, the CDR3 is TGTGCCAGCAGCTTAGGGACTAGCGGGGGGAACCATGAGCAGTTCTTC.

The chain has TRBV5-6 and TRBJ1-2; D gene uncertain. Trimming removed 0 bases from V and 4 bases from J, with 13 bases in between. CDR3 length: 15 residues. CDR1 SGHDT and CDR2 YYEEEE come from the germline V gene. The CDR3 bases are TGTGCCAGCAGCTTGGTGGTTAAGGAAACCTATGGCTACACCTTC. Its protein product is CASSLVVKETYGYTF.

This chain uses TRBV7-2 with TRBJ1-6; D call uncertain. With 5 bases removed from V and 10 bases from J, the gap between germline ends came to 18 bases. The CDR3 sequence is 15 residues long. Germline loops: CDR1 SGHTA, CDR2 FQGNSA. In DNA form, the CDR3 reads TGTGCCAGCAGCACCGGAGGAGGGAGGCTGTCACCCCTCCACTTT. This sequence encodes CASSTGGGRLSPLHF. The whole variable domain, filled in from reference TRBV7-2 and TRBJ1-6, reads GAGVSQSPSNKVTEKGKDVELRCDPISGHTALYWYRQSLGQGLEFLIYFQGNSAPDKSGLPSDRFSAERTGGSVSTLTIQRTQQEDSAVYLCASSTGGGRLSPLHFGNGTRLTVT.

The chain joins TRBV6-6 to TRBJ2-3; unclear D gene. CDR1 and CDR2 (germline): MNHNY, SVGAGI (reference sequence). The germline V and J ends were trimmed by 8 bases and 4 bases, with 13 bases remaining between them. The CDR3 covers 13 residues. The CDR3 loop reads CASGFAYADTQYF. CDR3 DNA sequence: TGTGCCAGCGGGTTCGCGTACGCAGATACGCAGTATTTT.